The sequence of this T cell receptor beta chain was determined in a study of spatial heterogeneity in lung cancer. Study-wide findings and caveats: Tumoral mutation counts were tracked by counts of expanded intratumoral alpha and beta TCRs.

The V end lost 6 bases, the J end lost 5 bases, and 8 bases lay between the germline ends. Germline CDR1 is SNHLY and CDR2 is FYNNEI. CDR3 length: 13 amino acids. Using its own MiXCR run on the 5' RACE reads, TCRdb lists one record per CDR3 protein. Of fewer than 15,000 distinct CDR3 sequences in the sample, 5.6% were seen once. As for time point: sample taken at primary tumor resection. This clonotype has at least ten counts. Its matching antigen is unknown. A library made for alpha chains picked up this beta chain off target, so its size means little. The gene calls are TRBV2 and TRBJ1-6, with D uncertain. The clonotype originates from a female donor with early-stage non-small cell lung cancer. Sequencing used lung tumor tissue, obtained at surgery. The CDR3 DNA follows: TGTGCCAGCAGGGCCGATCATAATTCACCCCTCCACTTT. Translation gives CASRADHNSPLHF.